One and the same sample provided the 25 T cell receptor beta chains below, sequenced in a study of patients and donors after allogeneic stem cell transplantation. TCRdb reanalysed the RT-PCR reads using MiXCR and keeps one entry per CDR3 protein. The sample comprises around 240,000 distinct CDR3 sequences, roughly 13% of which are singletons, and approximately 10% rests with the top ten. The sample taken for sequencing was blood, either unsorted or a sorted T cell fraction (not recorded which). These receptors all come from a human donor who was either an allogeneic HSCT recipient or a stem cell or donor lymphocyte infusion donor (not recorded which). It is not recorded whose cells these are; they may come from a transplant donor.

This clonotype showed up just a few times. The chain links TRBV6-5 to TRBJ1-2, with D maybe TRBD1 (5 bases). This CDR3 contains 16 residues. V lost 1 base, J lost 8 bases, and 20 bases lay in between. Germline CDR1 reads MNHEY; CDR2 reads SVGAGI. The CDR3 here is CASSYFGNRRNEGYTF. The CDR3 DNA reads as TGTGCCAGCAGTTACTTTGGTAACAGGAGGAATGAAGGCTACACCTTC.

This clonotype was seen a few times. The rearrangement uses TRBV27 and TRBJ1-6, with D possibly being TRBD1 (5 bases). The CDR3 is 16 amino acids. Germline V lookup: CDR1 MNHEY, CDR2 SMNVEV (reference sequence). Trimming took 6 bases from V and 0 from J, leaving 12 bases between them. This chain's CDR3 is CASRGLGNSYNSPLHF. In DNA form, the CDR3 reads TGTGCCAGCAGGGGACTTGGCAACTCCTATAATTCACCCCTCCACTTT.

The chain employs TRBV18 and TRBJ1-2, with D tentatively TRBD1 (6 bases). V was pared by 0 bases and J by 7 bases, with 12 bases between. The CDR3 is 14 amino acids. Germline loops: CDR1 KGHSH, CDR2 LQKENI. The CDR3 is CASSPPIGGGGYTF. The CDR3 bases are TGTGCCAGCTCACCACCGATTGGAGGGGGTGGCTACACCTTC.

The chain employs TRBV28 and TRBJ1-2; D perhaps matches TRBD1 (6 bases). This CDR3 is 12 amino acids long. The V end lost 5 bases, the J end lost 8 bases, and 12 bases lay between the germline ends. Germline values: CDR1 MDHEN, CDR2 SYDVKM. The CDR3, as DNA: TGTGCCAGCAGTGGACAGTCTAAAGGCTACACCTTC. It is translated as CASSGQSKGYTF.

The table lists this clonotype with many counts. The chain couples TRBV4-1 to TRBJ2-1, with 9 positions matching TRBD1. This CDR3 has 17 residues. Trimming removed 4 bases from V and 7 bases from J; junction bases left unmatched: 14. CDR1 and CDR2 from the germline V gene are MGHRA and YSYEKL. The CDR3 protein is CASSRTLGGTGRNEQFF. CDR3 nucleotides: TGCGCCAGCAGCCGTACACTCGGCGGGACAGGGAGAAATGAGCAGTTCTTC.

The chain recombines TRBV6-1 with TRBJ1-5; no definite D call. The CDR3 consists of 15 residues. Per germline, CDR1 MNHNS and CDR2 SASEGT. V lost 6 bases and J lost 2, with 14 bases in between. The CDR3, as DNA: TGTGCCAGCAGCCCAAGAAAACCGGGCAATCAGCCCCAGCATTTT. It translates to CASSPRKPGNQPQHF.

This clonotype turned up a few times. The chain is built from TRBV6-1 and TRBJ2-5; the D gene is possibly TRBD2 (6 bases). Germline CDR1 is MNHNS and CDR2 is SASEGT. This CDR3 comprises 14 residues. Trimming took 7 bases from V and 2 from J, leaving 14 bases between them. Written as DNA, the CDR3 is TGTGCCAGCACCCGATCCCGGGGGCAAGAGACCCAGTACTTC. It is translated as CASTRSRGQETQYF.

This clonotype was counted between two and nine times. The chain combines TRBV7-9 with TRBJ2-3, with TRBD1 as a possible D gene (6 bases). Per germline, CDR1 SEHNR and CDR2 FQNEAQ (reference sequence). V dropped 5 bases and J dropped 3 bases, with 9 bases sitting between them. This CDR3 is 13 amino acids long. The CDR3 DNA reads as TGTGCCAGCAGCCCACAGGGAACAGATACGCAGTATTTT. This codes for CASSPQGTDTQYF. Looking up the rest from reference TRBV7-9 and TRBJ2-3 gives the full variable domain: DTGVSQNPRHKITKRGQNVTFRCDPISEHNRLYWYRQTLGQGPEFLTYFQNEAQLEKSRLLSDRFSAERPKGSFSTLEIQRTEQGDSAMYLCASSPQGTDTQYFGPGTRLTVL.

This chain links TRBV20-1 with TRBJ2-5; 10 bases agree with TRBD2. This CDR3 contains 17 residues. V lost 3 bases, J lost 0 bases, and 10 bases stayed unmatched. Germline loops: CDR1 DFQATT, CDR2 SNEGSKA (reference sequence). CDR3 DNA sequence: TGCAGTGCTAGTAAGCCTAGCGGGGGAGCGTACCAAGAGACCCAGTACTTC. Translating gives CSASKPSGGAYQETQYF.

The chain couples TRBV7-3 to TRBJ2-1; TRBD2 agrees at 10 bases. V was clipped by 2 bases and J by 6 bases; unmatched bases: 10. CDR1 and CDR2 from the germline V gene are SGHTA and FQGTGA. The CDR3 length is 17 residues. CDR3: CASSLFGRTSGRNEQFF. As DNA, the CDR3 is TGTGCCAGCAGCTTATTCGGGCGGACTAGCGGTCGCAATGAGCAGTTCTTC.

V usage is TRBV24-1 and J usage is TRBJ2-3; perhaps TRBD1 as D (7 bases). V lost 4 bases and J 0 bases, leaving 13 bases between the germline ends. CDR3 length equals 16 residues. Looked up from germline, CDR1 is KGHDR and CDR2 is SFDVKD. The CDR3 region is CATSEPGGTSTDTQYF. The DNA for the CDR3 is TGTGCCACCAGTGAACCAGGGGGGACTAGCACAGATACGCAGTATTTT.

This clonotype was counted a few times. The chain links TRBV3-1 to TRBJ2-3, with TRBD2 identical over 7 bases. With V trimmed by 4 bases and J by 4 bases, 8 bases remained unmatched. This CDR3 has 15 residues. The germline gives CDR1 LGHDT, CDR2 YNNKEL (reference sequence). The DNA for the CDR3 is TGTGCCAGCAGCCCAAGGGCGGGAGTGGCAGATACGCAGTATTTT. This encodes CASSPRAGVADTQYF.

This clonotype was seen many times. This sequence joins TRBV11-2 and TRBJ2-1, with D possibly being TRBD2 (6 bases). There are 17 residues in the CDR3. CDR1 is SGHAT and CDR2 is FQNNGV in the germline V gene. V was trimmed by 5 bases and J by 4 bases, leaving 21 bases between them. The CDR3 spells CASSPRGGSGEYNEQFF. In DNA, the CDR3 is TGTGCCAGCAGCCCAAGGGGCGGTAGCGGAGAGTACAATGAGCAGTTCTTC.

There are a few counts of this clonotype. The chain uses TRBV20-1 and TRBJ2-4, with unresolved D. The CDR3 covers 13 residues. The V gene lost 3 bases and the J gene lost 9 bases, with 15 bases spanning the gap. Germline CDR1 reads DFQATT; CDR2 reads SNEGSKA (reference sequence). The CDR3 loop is CSARKQEWGIQYF. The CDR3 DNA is TGCAGTGCTAGGAAGCAGGAATGGGGCATTCAGTACTTC.

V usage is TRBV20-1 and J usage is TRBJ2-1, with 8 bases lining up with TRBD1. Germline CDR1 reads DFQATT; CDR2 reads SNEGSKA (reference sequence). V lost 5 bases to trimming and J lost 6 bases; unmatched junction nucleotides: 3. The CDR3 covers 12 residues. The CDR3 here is CSAHTGGNEQFF. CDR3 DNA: TGCAGTGCTCATACAGGGGGCAATGAGCAGTTCTTC.

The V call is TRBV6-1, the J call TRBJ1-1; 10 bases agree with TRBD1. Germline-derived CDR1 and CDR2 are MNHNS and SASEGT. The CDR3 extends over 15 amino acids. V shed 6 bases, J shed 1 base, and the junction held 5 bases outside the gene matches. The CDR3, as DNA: TGTGCCAGCAGGGGACAGGGGCAGGGGAACACTGAAGCTTTCTTT. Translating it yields CASRGQGQGNTEAFF.

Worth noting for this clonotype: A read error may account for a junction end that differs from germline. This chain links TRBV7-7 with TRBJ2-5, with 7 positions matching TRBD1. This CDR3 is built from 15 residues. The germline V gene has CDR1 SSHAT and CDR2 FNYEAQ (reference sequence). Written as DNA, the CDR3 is TGTGCTAGCAGCTTTGAAACAGGGGTCGTAGAGACCCAGTACTTC. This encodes CASSFETGVVETQYF. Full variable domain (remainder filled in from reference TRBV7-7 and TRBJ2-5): GAGVSQSPRYKVTKRGQDVTLRCDPISSHATLYWYQQALGQGPEFLTYFNYEAQPDKSGLPSDRFSAERPEGSISTLTIQRTEQRDSAMYRCASSFETGVVETQYFGPGTRLLVL.

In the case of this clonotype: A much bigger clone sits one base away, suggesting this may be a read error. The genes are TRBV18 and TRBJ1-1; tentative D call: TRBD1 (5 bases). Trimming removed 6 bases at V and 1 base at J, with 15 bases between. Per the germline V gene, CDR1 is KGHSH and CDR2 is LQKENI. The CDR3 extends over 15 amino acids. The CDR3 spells CASSYLQAANTEAFF. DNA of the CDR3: TGTGCCAGCTCGTACCTACAGGCGGCGAACACTGAAGCTTTCTTT.

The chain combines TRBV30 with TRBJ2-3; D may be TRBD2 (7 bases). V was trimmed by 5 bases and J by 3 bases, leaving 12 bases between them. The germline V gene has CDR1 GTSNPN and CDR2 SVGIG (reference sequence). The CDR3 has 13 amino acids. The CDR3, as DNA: TGTGCCTGGGTCGGGGGGCGAACAGATACGCAGTATTTT. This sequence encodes CAWVGGRTDTQYF.

The CDR3 sequence: CASRGSGRQQETQYF. The CDR3 nucleotides read TGTGCCAGCAGAGGTAGCGGGAGACAACAAGAGACCCAGTACTTC. The chain combines TRBV6-1 with TRBJ2-5; 9 bases are a match to TRBD2. CDR1 and CDR2 (germline): MNHNS, SASEGT. This CDR3 comprises 15 residues. V was pared by 6 bases and J by 2 bases, with 7 bases of the junction left unmatched.

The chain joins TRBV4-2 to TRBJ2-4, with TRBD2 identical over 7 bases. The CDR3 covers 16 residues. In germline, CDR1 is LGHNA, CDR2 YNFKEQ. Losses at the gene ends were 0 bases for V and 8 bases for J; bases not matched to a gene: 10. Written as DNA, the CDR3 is TGTGCCAGCAGCCAAGACTACGGGGGGTTCGGAGACATTCAGTACTTC. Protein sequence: CASSQDYGGFGDIQYF.

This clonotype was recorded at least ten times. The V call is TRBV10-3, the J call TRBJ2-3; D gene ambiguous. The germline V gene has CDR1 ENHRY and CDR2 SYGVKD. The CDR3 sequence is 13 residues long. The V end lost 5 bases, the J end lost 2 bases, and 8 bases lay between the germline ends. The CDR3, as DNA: TGTGCCATCAGTTCGACAAACACAGATACGCAGTATTTT. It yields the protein CAISSTNTDTQYF.

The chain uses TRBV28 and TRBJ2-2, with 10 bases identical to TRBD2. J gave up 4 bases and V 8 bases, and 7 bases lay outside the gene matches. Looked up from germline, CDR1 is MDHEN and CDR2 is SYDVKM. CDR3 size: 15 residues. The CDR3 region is CASLRAGGTTGELFF. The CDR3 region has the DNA TGTGCCAGCTTGAGAGCGGGAGGGACCACCGGGGAGCTGTTTTTT.

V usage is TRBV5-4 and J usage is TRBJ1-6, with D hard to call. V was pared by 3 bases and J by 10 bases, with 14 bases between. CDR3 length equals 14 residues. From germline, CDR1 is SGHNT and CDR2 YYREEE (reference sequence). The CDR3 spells CASSSTVARSPLHF. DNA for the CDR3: TGTGCCAGCAGCTCCACAGTGGCCCGATCACCCCTCCACTTT.

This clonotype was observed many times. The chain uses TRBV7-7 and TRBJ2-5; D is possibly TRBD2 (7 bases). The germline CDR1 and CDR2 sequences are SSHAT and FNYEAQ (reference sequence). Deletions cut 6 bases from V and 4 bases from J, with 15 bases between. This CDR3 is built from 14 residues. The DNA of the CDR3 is TGTGCCAGCAGTCCCGGACTAGGGGGAGAGACCCAGTACTTC. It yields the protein CASSPGLGGETQYF.